Listed below are T cell receptor beta chains from one sample, sequenced in a study of beta chain features in type 1 diabetes. TCRdb's table, derived via immunoSEQ multiplex PCR, lists solely in-frame clones and lacks some. The table includes some 410,000 clones, approximately 15% detected once. The sequencing input was naive CD4+ T cells from blood. Every receptor here comes from a man aged 25 to 40 in good health. Both conserved end residues are part of each CDR3. Each record gives: V gene, D gene, clone size, J gene, CDR3 protein, CDR3 DNA. D genes are given only for firm matches. The size entry is marked missing in some rows and otherwise reads once, few, many or a size class.

>TRBV29-1|TRBD1|few|TRBJ1-2
CSVGGQAHGYTF
TGCAGCGTTGGGGGACAGGCCCATGGCTACACCTTC
>TRBV14|-|-|TRBJ1-1
CASSRTPMNTEAFF
TGTGCCAGCAGCCGTACGCCCATGAACACTGAAGCTTTCTTT
>TRBV5-4|TRBD1|few|TRBJ1-4
CASSFAGGWLFF
TGTGCCAGCAGCTTCGCAGGGGGATGGCTGTTTTTT
>TRBV2|-|-|TRBJ2-2
CASRGLGELFF
TGTGCCAGCAGAGGACTAGGGGAGCTGTTTTTT
>TRBV2|-|-|TRBJ1-5
CASSEEGRVSYQPQHF
TGTGCCAGCAGTGAAGAAGGCAGGGTATCTTATCAGCCCCAGCATTTT
>TRBV7-2|-|-|TRBJ2-3
CASSFLAAEGADTQYF
TGTGCCAGCAGCTTTCTAGCAGCCGAGGGGGCAGATACGCAGTATTTT
>TRBV6-5|-|few|TRBJ2-1
CASINTGGREQFF
TGTGCCAGCATCAATACCGGGGGTCGGGAGCAGTTCTTC
>TRBV2|-|few|TRBJ2-2
CASRSYREGNTGELFF
TGTGCCAGCAGAAGCTACAGGGAGGGAAACACCGGGGAGCTGTTTTTT
>TRBV5-1|-|-|TRBJ2-7
CASSLAASGYEQYF
TGCGCCAGCAGCTTGGCTGCCTCCGGCTACGAGCAGTACTTC
>TRBV7-8|-|-|TRBJ2-5
CASSSRQETQYF
TGTGCCAGCAGCTCCAGACAGGAGACCCAGTACTTC
>TRBV5-1|TRBD1|-|TRBJ2-1
CASSLDRGSYNEQFF
TGCGCCAGCAGCTTGGACAGGGGCAGTTACAATGAGCAGTTCTTC
>TRBV27|TRBD2|-|TRBJ2-1
CASSLSFLAGANNEQFF
TGTGCCAGCAGTTTATCGTTTTTAGCGGGAGCCAACAATGAGCAGTTCTTC
>TRBV30|-|few|TRBJ2-1
CAWSLASYEQFF
TGTGCCTGGTCTCTCGCGTCGTACGAGCAGTTCTTC
>TRBV5-1|-|-|TRBJ1-1
CASSLGAGNTEAFF
TGCGCCAGCAGCTTGGGGGCCGGTAACACTGAAGCTTTCTTT
>TRBV7-2|TRBD2|few|TRBJ2-1
CASSLVLAGDEQFF
TGTGCCAGCAGCTTAGTACTAGCGGGGGATGAGCAGTTCTTC
>TRBV7-2|-|-|TRBJ1-1
CASSLDLQWLAFF
TGTGCCAGCAGCTTAGATCTACAGTGGCTCGCTTTCTTT
>TRBV4-3|-|few|TRBJ1-2
CASSLGQRDYGYTF
TGCGCCAGCAGCCTCGGACAGAGGGACTATGGCTACACCTTC
>TRBV5-1|TRBD2|-|TRBJ2-4
CASSLAPSGGENIQYF
TGCGCCAGCAGCTTGGCCCCTAGCGGGGGGGAAAACATTCAGTACTTC
>TRBV15|-|few|TRBJ2-1
CATSRVVSSYNEQFF
TGTGCCACCAGCAGAGTCGTGAGCTCCTACAATGAGCAGTTCTTC
>TRBV5-4|TRBD1|-|TRBJ1-2
CASSIQGAYYGYTF
TGTGCCAGCAGCATACAGGGGGCTTACTATGGCTACACCTTC
>TRBV27|-|-|TRBJ2-6
CASSRIGSTSGANVLTF
TGTGCCAGCAGCCGTATCGGGAGCACCTCTGGGGCCAACGTCCTGACTTTC
>TRBV9|-|few|TRBJ2-1
CASSVAGAYNEQFF
TGTGCCAGCAGCGTAGCGGGGGCCTACAATGAGCAGTTCTTC
>TRBV7-2|-|-|TRBJ2-1
CASSLARLQSNEQFF
TGTGCCAGCAGCTTAGCGCGACTGCAATCCAATGAGCAGTTCTTC
>TRBV9|-|-|TRBJ1-3
CASSADSAGNTIYF
TGTGCCAGCAGCGCCGACAGTGCCGGAAACACCATATATTTT
>TRBV4-1|-|-|TRBJ1-1
CASSHQKGEAFF
TGCGCCAGCAGCCACCAAAAGGGTGAAGCTTTCTTT
>TRBV9|-|few|TRBJ1-6
CASSSREGGNSPLHF
TGTGCCAGCAGCTCAAGAGAAGGGGGGAATTCACCCCTCCACTTT
>TRBV30|-|few|TRBJ1-2
CAWSVKRQEGYTF
TGTGCCTGGAGTGTCAAACGACAGGAAGGCTACACCTTC
>TRBV11-2|TRBD1|-|TRBJ2-2
CASSVITGVTGELFF
TGTGCCAGCAGCGTGATAACAGGGGTCACCGGGGAGCTGTTTTTT
>TRBV7-2|TRBD2|few|TRBJ2-5
CASSLTSGGPWETQYF
TGTGCCAGCAGCTTAACTAGCGGGGGCCCGTGGGAGACCCAGTACTTC
>TRBV7-9|-|-|TRBJ1-1
CASSSSTGKNTEAFF
TGTGCCAGCAGCTCATCCACAGGGAAGAACACTGAAGCTTTCTTT
>TRBV10-3|-|-|TRBJ1-1
CAISDGPEAFF
TGTGCCATCAGTGATGGACCTGAAGCTTTCTTT
>TRBV7-8|-|few|TRBJ1-1
CASSLVRNTEAFF
TGTGCCAGCAGCTTAGTTAGGAACACTGAAGCTTTCTTT
>TRBV5-1|TRBD1|-|TRBJ2-7
CASSVMTGGKDEQYF
TGCGCCAGCAGCGTCATGACAGGGGGTAAGGACGAGCAGTACTTC
>TRBV2|-|-|TRBJ2-2
CASSLQGHGELFF
TGTGCCAGCAGTCTCCAGGGTCACGGGGAGCTGTTTTTT
>TRBV7-9|TRBD2|-|TRBJ2-5
CASSPGLAGGPNF
TGTGCCAGCAGCCCCGGACTAGCGGGGGGTCCTAACTTC
>TRBV6-1|-|few|TRBJ1-1
CASSEARGKAFF
TGTGCCAGCAGTGAAGCGAGGGGAAAAGCTTTCTTT
>TRBV7-2|TRBD2|few|TRBJ2-3
CASSSELADTQYF
TGTGCCAGCAGCTCCGAACTAGCGGATACGCAGTATTTT